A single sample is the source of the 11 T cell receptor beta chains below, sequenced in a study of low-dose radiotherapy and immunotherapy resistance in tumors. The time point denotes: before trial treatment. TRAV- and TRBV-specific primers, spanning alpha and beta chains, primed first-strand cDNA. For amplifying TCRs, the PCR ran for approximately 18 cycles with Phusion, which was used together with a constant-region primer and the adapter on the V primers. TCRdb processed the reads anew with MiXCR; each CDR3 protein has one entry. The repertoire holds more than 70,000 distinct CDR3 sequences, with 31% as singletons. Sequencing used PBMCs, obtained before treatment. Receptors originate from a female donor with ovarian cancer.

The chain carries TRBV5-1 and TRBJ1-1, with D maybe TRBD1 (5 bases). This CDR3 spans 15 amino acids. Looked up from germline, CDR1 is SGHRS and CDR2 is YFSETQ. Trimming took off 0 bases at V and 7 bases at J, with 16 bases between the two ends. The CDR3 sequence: CASSLDRMGQVEAFF. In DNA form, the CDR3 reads TGCGCCAGCAGCTTGGATAGGATGGGGCAGGTTGAAGCTTTCTTT.

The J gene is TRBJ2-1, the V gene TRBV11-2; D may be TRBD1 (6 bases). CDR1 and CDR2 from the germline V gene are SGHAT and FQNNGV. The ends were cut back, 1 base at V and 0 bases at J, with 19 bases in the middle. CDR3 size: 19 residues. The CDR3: CASSLVLQLGGRSYNEQFF. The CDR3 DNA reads TGTGCCAGCAGCTTAGTACTCCAACTAGGGGGACGCTCCTACAATGAGCAGTTCTTC.

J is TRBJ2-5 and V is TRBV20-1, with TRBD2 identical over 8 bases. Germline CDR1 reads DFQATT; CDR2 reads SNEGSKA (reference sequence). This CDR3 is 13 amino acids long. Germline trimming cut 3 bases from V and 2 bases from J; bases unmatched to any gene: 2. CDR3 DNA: TGCAGTGCTAGTAGCGGGGAACAAGAGACCCAGTACTTC. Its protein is CSASSGEQETQYF.

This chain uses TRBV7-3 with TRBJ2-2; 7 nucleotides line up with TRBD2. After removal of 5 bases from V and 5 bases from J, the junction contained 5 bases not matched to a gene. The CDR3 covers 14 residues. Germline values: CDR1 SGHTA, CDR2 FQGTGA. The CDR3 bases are TGTGCCAGCAGCCGGGCCGGGGGGACCGGGGAGCTGTTTTTT. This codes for CASSRAGGTGELFF.

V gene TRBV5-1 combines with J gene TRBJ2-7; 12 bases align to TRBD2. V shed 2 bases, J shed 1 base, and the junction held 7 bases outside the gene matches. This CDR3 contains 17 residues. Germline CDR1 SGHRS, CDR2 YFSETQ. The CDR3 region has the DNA TGCGCCAGCAGCTTTGGGCTAGCGGGGGGGAGTTCCTACGAGCAGTACTTC. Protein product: CASSFGLAGGSSYEQYF.

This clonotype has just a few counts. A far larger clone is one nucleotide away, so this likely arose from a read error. CDR3 DNA sequence: TGTGCCAGCAGAACGGACAGGTACAATGAGCAGTACTTC. This codes for CASRTDRYNEQYF. This chain connects TRBV6-2 or TRBV6-3 to TRBJ2-7, with TRBD1 identical over 7 bases. CDR1 is MNHEY and CDR2 is SVGEGT in the germline V gene. This CDR3 is 13 amino acids long. The V and J ends lost 6 bases and 7 bases, in that order; junction bases with no gene match: 9.

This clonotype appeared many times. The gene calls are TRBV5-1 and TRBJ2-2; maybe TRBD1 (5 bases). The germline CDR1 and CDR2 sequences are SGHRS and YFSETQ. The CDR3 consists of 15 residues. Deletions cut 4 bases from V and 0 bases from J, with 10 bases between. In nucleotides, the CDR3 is TGCGCCAGCAGCGTCGGACACTCGAACACCGGGGAGCTGTTTTTT. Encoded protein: CASSVGHSNTGELFF.

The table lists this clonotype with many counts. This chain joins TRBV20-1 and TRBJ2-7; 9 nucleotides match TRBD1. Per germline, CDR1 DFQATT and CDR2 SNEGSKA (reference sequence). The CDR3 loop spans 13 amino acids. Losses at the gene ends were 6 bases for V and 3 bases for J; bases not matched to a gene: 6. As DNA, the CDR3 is TGCAGTGCCGAGGGACAGGGTGGCTACGAGCAGTACTTC. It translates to CSAEGQGGYEQYF.

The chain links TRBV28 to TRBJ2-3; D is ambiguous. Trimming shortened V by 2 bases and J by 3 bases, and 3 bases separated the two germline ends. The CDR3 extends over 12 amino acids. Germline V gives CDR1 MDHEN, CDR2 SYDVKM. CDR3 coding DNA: TGTGCCAGCAGTTTACGAACAGATACGCAGTATTTT. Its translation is CASSLRTDTQYF.

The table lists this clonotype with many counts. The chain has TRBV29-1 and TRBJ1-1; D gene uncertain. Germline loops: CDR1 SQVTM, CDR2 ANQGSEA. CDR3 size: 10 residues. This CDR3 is CTDSGTEAFF. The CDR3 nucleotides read TGCACCGACTCAGGAACTGAAGCTTTCTTT.

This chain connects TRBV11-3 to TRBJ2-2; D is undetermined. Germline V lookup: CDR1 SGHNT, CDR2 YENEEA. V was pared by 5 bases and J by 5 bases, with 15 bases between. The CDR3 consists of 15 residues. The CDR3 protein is CASSQTPTKTGELFF. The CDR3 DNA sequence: TGTGCCAGCAGCCAGACACCTACAAAGACCGGGGAGCTGTTTTTT.